The present T cell receptor beta chain was sequenced within a study of sequential checkpoint blockade in melanoma. Across the study: TCRbeta immunosequencing was performed on DNA from around 91 pretreatment melanoma tumor samples.

Points from the study as a whole: Mutational load did not correlate with tumor T-cell fraction or clonality.

Specified treatment: randomized to nivolumab then ipilimumab (arm A) or the reverse (arm B). V dropped 5 bases and J dropped 2 bases, with 19 bases sitting between them. The CDR3 runs 17 residues. Per the germline V gene, CDR1 is KGHSH and CDR2 is LQKENI. As for this clone: What it binds is not known.

Profiling relied on immunoSEQ multiplex PCR, and the TCRdb table lists in-frame clones only, not all of them. Of roughly 5,000 clones listed, roughly 20% are singletons. This specimen consisted of tumor tissue (inferred from file names), obtained from a patient given nivolumab and ipilimumab in sequence. The chain couples TRBV18 to TRBJ2-1; perhaps TRBD2 as D (6 bases). This receptor was identified in a human donor with melanoma. The CDR3: CASSWILPGGAYNEQFF. CDR3 bases: TGTGCCAGCTCATGGATTTTGCCCGGGGGTGCCTACAATGAGCAGTTCTTC.